This T cell receptor (beta chain) was captured in a study of identical twins. General study points: Part of the zero-insertion signal could reflect confounding by invariant MAIT and iNKT cells. Beta clonotypes that were abundant in cord blood contained fewer insertions, a pattern absent from memory repertoires. Not following the same donors, the study drew its conclusions from cross-sectional statistical analysis.

Of note for this clonotype: Its antigen is not identified.

Template switching introduced a universal primer site, and the cDNA bore unique molecular identifiers. A single record per CDR3 protein comes from TCRdb applying MiXCR to the 5' RACE reads. The data hold about 530,000 distinct CDR3 sequences, with under 25% observed a single time. After removal of 2 bases from V and 10 bases from J, the junction contained 6 bases not matched to a gene. The CDR3 is made up of 13 amino acids. The germline V gene has CDR1 MNHNY and CDR2 SVGAGI (reference sequence). The data were also submitted as part of a second study, on yellow fever vaccine responses in identical twins.

The specimen sequenced was CD4+ T cells sorted from blood. The receptor was isolated from a woman aged 18-30 years in good health. The chain recombines TRBV6-6 with TRBJ1-1; 8 bases line up with TRBD1. CDR3 in DNA: TGTGCCAGCAGTTACGTCGGCCAGGGGGCAGCTTTCTTT. This gives the protein CASSYVGQGAAFF.